This T cell receptor beta chain appears in the sequencing data of a study of blood T cell repertoires in COVID-19. Overall study: The samples span acute and convalescent COVID-19 from the United States, Italy and Spain. T cells, B-cell-depleted T cells, or PBMCs provided the cDNA or gDNA that served as material.

Source study methods: Cell counts per sample came from amplifying reference gene primers. TCRdb's copy holds only in-frame clones and misses some; the assay was immunoSEQ multiplex PCR. Clonal size and the V and J genes are those of that table, whereas D and trimming came from the DNA. The data contain 200,000 to 300,000 clones, about nine tenths of them singletons. V lost 5 bases, J lost 4 bases, and 20 bases lay in between. This CDR3 region has 17 residues. Per germline, CDR1 KGHDR and CDR2 SFDVKD. This sequence originates from a man aged 40-49 years who had recovered from COVID-19. V gene TRBV24-1 combines with J gene TRBJ1-5; D unresolved. Input material: peripheral blood. The DNA of the CDR3 is TGTGCCACCAGTGTCCAAGGACTCGTTCCGCTTAATCAGCCCCAGCATTTT. Its translation: CATSVQGLVPLNQPQHF.